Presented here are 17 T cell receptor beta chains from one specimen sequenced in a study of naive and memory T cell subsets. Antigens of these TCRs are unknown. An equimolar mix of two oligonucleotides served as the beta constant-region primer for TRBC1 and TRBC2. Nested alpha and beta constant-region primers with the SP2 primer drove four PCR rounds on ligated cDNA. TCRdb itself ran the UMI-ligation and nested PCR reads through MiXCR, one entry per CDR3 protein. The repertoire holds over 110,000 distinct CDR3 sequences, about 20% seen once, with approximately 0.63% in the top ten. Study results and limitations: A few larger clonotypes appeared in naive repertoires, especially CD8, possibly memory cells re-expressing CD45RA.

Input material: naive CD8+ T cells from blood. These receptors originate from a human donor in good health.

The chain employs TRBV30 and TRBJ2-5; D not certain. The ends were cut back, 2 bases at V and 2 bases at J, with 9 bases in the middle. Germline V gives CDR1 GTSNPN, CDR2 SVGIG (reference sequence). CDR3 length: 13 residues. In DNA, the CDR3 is TGTGCCTGGAGTTTTGGTTTACAAGAGACCCAGTACTTC. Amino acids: CAWSFGLQETQYF. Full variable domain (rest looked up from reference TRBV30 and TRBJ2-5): SQTIHQWPATLVQPVGSPLSLECTVEGTSNPNLYWYRQAAGRGLQLLFYSVGIGQISSEVPQNLSASRPQDRQFILSSKKLLLSDSGFYLCAWSFGLQETQYFGPGTRLLVL.

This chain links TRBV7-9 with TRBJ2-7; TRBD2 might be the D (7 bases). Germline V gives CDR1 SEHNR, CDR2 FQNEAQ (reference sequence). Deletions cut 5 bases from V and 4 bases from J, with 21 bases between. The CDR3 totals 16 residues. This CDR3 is CASSAPFGGRVYEQYF. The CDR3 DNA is TGTGCCAGCAGCGCCCCGTTCGGGGGGCGCGTTTACGAGCAGTACTTC.

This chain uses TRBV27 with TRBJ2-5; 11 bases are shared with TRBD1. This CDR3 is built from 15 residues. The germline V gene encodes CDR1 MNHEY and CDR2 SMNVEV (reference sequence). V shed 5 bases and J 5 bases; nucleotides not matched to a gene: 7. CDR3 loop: CASSPWDRGGETQYF. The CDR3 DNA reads TGTGCCAGCAGTCCATGGGACAGGGGGGGGGAGACCCAGTACTTC.

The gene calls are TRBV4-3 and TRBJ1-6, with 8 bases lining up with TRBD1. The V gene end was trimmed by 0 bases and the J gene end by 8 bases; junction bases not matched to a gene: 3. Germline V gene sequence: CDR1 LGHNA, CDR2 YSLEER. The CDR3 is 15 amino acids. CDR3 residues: CASSQEAGGYSPLHF. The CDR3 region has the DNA TGCGCCAGCAGCCAAGAGGCAGGGGGCTATTCACCCCTCCACTTT.

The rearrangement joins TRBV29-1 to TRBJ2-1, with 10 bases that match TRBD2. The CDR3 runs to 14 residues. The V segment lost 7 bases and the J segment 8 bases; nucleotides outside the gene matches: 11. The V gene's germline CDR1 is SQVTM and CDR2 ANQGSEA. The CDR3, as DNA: TGCAGCGGCGGGGGGAAGCGGGAGGGGCATGAGCAGTTCTTC. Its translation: CSGGGKREGHEQFF.

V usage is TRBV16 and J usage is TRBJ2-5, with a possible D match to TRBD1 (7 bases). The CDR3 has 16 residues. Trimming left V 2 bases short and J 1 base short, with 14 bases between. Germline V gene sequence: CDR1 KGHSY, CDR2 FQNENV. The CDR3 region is CASSQRTGEVQETQYF. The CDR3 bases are TGTGCCAGCAGCCAAAGAACAGGGGAGGTCCAAGAGACCCAGTACTTC.

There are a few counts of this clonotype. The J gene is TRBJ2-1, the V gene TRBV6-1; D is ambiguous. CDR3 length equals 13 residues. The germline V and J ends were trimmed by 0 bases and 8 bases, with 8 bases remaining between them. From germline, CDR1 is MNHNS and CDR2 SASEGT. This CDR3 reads CASSEAARDEQFF. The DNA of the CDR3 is TGTGCCAGCAGTGAAGCAGCTCGGGATGAGCAGTTCTTC.

The CDR3 is CASSFSGRAGTSASTDTQYF. CDR3 nucleotide sequence: TGTGCCAGCAGTTTTTCCGGCCGGGCGGGGACTAGCGCCAGCACAGATACGCAGTATTTT. The V call is TRBV28, the J call TRBJ2-3; TRBD2 aligns across 10 bases. Germline values: CDR1 MDHEN, CDR2 SYDVKM. J gave up 0 bases and V 3 bases, and 15 bases lay outside the gene matches. The CDR3 runs 20 residues.

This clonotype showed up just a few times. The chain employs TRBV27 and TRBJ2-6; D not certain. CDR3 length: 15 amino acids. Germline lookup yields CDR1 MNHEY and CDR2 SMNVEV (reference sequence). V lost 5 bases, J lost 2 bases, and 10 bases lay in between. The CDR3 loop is CASSLQGAGANVLTF. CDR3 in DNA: TGTGCCAGCAGTCTCCAAGGCGCTGGGGCCAACGTCCTGACTTTC. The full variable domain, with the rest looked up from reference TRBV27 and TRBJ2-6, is EAQVTQNPRYLITVTGKKLTVTCSQNMNHEYMSWYRQDPGLGLRQIYYSMNVEVTDKGDVPEGYKVSRKEKRNFPLILESPSPNQTSLYFCASSLQGAGANVLTFGAGSRLTVL.

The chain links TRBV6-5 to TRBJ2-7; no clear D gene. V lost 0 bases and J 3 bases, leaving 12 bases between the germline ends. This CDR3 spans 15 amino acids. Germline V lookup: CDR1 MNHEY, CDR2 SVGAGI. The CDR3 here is CASSYSADWRYEQYF. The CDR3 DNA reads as TGTGCCAGCAGTTACTCAGCTGACTGGCGCTACGAGCAGTACTTC.

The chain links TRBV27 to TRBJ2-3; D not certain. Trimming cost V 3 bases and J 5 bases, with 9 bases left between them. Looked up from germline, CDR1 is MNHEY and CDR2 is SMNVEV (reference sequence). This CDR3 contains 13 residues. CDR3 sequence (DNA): TGTGCCAGCAGTTTGGTGCGTCTAGATACGCAGTATTTT. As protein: CASSLVRLDTQYF.

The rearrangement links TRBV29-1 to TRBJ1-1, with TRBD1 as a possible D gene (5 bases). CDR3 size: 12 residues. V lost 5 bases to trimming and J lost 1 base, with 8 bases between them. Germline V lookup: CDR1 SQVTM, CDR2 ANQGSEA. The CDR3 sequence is CSVRDGNTEAFF. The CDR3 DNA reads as TGCAGCGTTCGGGACGGGAACACTGAAGCTTTCTTT.

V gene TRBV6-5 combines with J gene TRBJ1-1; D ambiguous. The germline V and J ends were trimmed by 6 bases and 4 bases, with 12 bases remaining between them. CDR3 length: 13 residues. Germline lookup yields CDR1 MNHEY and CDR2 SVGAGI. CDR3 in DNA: TGTGCCAGCAGCGCCGACCTTGGCACTGAAGCTTTCTTT. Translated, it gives CASSADLGTEAFF.

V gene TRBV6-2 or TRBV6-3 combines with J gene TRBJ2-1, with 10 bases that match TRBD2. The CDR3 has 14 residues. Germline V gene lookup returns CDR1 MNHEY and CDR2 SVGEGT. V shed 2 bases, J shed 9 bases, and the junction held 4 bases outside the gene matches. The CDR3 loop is CASSYGAGGPEQFF. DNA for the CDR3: TGTGCCAGCAGTTACGGAGCGGGAGGGCCTGAGCAGTTCTTC.

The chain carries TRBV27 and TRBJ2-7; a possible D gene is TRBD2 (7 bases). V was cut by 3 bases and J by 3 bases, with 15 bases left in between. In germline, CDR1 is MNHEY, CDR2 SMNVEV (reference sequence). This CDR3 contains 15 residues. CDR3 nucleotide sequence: TGTGCCAGCAGTTTGGGTGGGAGGGGGTACTACGAGCAGTACTTC. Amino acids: CASSLGGRGYYEQYF.

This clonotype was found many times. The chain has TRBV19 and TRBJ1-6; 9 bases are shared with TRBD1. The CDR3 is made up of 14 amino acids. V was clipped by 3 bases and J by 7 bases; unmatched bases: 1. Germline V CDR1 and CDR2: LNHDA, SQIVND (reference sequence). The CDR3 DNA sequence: TGTGCCAGTAGTATCGGGACAGGGAATTCACCCCTCCACTTT. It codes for CASSIGTGNSPLHF.

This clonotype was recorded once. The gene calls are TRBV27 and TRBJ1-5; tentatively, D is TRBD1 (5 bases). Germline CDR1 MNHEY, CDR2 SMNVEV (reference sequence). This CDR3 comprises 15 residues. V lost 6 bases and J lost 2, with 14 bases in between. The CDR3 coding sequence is TGTGCCAGCAGCCAGCTGGGGGGGGGCAATCAGCCCCAGCATTTT. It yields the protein CASSQLGGGNQPQHF.